The 26 T cell receptor beta chains below were found in one sample sequenced in a study of shared clonotypes between healthy human individuals. The naive CD8 fraction comprised CD45RO-negative cells positively selected for CCR7 and excluded terminally differentiated effector memory CD45RA+ cells. Measured with immunoSEQ multiplex PCR; TCRdb has only the in-frame clones, and not every one. In the table there are some 740,000 clones, 85% to 95% of which are singletons. The sequencing input was naive CD8+ T cells sorted from blood. These receptors originate from a man between 25 and 39 years old in good health.

The chain links TRBV2 to TRBJ2-1; weak D call: TRBD2 (5 bases). The CDR3 totals 17 residues. The germline V gene has CDR1 SNHLY and CDR2 FYNNEI. Trimming removed 4 bases from V and 0 bases from J, with 16 bases in between. The CDR3 loop reads CASSGSVDSLSYNEQFF. The CDR3 DNA reads TGTGCCAGCAGTGGTTCCGTGGACTCCCTCTCCTACAATGAGCAGTTCTTC.

This clone was found once. This rearrangement joins TRBV25-1 to TRBJ1-1; D is unclear. CDR1 MGHDK and CDR2 SYGVNS come from the germline V gene. The CDR3 runs to 12 residues. Trimming took off 6 bases at V and 5 bases at J, with 10 bases between the two ends. CDR3 sequence reads: CASRVRGTEAFF. CDR3 coding DNA: TGTGCCAGCAGGGTTAGAGGGACTGAAGCTTTCTTT. Full variable domain (missing parts from reference TRBV25-1 and TRBJ1-1): EADIYQTPRYLVIGTGKKITLECSQTMGHDKMYWYQQDPGMELHLIHYSYGVNSTEKGDLSSESTVSRIRTEHFPLTLESARPSHTSQYLCASRVRGTEAFFGQGTRLTVV.

V gene TRBV4-3 combines with J gene TRBJ2-7, with 7 bases fitting TRBD1. In germline, CDR1 is LGHNA, CDR2 YSLEER. CDR3 length: 15 residues. Trimming took 4 bases from V and 2 from J; bases not matched to a gene: 8. Written as DNA, the CDR3 is TGCGCCAGCAGCCTAGAGGGGACAGCTGCCTACGAGCAGTACTTC. It yields the protein CASSLEGTAAYEQYF.

This chain uses TRBV27 with TRBJ2-1; the match to TRBD2 covers 7 bases. From germline, CDR1 is MNHEY and CDR2 SMNVEV (reference sequence). The CDR3 length is 19 residues. With V trimmed by 4 bases and J by 0 bases, 15 bases remained unmatched. This chain's CDR3 is CASSSGRGVGGSSYNEQFF. Written as DNA, the CDR3 is TGTGCCAGCAGTTCGGGTCGGGGGGTAGGCGGGAGCTCCTACAATGAGCAGTTCTTC.

Remarks on this clone: The sample has other DNA sequences that encode this CDR3 too. The rearrangement links TRBV5-1 to TRBJ2-5; no definite D call. The V end was cut by 0 bases, the J end by 1 base, with 7 bases between. Per the germline V gene, CDR1 is SGHRS and CDR2 is YFSETQ. The CDR3 has 14 residues. CDR3 residues: CASSLATGQETQYF. The CDR3 DNA sequence: TGCGCCAGCAGCTTGGCGACCGGCCAAGAGACCCAGTACTTC.

V gene TRBV5-1 combines with J gene TRBJ2-3; a possible D gene is TRBD1 (5 bases). CDR1 is SGHRS and CDR2 is YFSETQ in the germline V gene. The V end lost 4 bases, the J end lost 2 bases, and 11 bases lay between the germline ends. This CDR3 has 14 amino acids. The CDR3 protein is CASSPRVATDTQYF. CDR3 in DNA: TGCGCCAGCAGCCCCAGGGTGGCCACAGATACGCAGTATTTT. Complete variable domain (other parts from reference TRBV5-1 and TRBJ2-3): KAGVTQTPRYLIKTRGQQVTLSCSPISGHRSVSWYQQTPGQGLQFLFEYFSETQRNKGNFPGRFSGRQFSNSRSEMNVSTLELGDSALYLCASSPRVATDTQYFGPGTRLTVL.

CDR3 in amino acids: CASSSPIISAHSYEQYF. The CDR3 bases are TGTGCCAGCAGCTCCCCCATCATTTCGGCCCACTCCTACGAGCAGTACTTC. The chain has TRBV7-9 and TRBJ2-7, with D unclear. CDR3 size: 17 residues. Germline-derived CDR1 and CDR2 are SEHNR and FQNEAQ (reference sequence). The V end lost 4 bases, the J end lost 0 bases, and 19 bases lay between the germline ends.

The rearrangement uses TRBV7-9 and TRBJ2-3; unclear D gene. Between the trimmed V and J ends, which lost 9 bases and 2 bases, there was a span of 9 bases. This CDR3 comprises 12 residues. Per the germline V gene, CDR1 is SEHNR and CDR2 is FQNEAQ (reference sequence). The CDR3 sequence: CARGPTTDTQYF. The CDR3 bases are TGTGCCAGAGGGCCTACCACAGATACGCAGTATTTT.

The rearrangement links TRBV29-1 to TRBJ2-7; D perhaps matches TRBD2 (5 bases). Germline V gene lookup returns CDR1 SQVTM and CDR2 ANQGSEA. The CDR3 loop spans 13 amino acids. V was trimmed by 3 bases and J by 4 bases, leaving 13 bases between them. The CDR3 nucleotides are TGCAGCGTTGACGTCGGGGATCATTACGAGCAGTACTTC. Protein product: CSVDVGDHYEQYF.

The chain joins TRBV27 to TRBJ2-7; maybe TRBD1 (5 bases). Germline V gives CDR1 MNHEY, CDR2 SMNVEV (reference sequence). The CDR3 sequence is 15 residues long. The germline V and J ends were trimmed by 2 bases and 0 bases, with 11 bases remaining between them. The CDR3 loop is CASSLRGGFSYEQYF. CDR3 DNA sequence: TGTGCCAGCAGTTTAAGGGGCGGATTCTCCTACGAGCAGTACTTC.

CDR3 sequence reads: CASSLEGTGYTEAFF. The CDR3, as DNA: TGCGCCAGCAGCTTGGAGGGGACAGGATACACTGAAGCTTTCTTT. The V gene is TRBV5-1, the J gene TRBJ1-1, with 8 bases aligning to TRBD1. Germline-derived CDR1 and CDR2 are SGHRS and YFSETQ. CDR3 length equals 15 residues. With V trimmed by 0 bases and J by 3 bases, 4 bases remained unmatched.

The chain couples TRBV6-1 to TRBJ2-7, with 7 positions matching TRBD2. V was pared by 7 bases and J by 6 bases, with 15 bases of the junction left unmatched. The germline gives CDR1 MNHNS, CDR2 SASEGT. The CDR3 is 15 amino acids. DNA of the CDR3: TGTGCCAGCACCCGGGGAGGGCCCGCCTTTCCCGAGCAGTACTTC. Protein product: CASTRGGPAFPEQYF.

The chain has TRBV10-3 and TRBJ1-2; TRBD1 agrees at 9 bases. Germline trimming cut 9 bases from V and 2 bases from J; bases unmatched to any gene: 7. The CDR3 consists of 14 residues. Germline CDR1 is ENHRY and CDR2 is SYGVKD. The chain's CDR3 is CAIGTGKKNYGYTF. The CDR3 nucleotides read TGTGCCATAGGGACAGGGAAGAAGAACTATGGCTACACCTTC.

In its sample, this clone was seen once. The rearrangement uses TRBV7-9 and TRBJ2-2; D gene uncertain. The CDR3 covers 14 residues. Germline V gene data show CDR1 as SEHNR and CDR2 as FQNEAQ (reference sequence). Trimming shortened V by 2 bases and J by 7 bases, and 11 bases separated the two germline ends. Here the CDR3 reads CASSLSDESGELFF. The CDR3 region has the DNA TGTGCCAGCAGCTTAAGTGATGAGAGCGGGGAGCTGTTTTTT.

The chain joins TRBV7-9 to TRBJ2-1; D is possibly TRBD2 (6 bases). This CDR3 contains 12 residues. Per germline, CDR1 SEHNR and CDR2 FQNEAQ (reference sequence). V was pared by 3 bases and J by 9 bases, with 9 bases between. DNA for the CDR3: TGTGCCAGCAGCTTCGGAGGGGCTGAGCAGTTCTTC. Translating gives CASSFGGAEQFF.

This rearrangement joins TRBV11-2 to TRBJ2-1; 8 nucleotides match TRBD1. From germline, CDR1 is SGHAT and CDR2 FQNNGV. After removal of 1 base from V and 6 bases from J, the junction contained 11 bases not matched to a gene. The CDR3 has 17 amino acids. The DNA of the CDR3 is TGTGCCAGCAGCTTAGGGGTGGACAGGGTATTGGTCAATGAGCAGTTCTTC. Translating gives CASSLGVDRVLVNEQFF.

This clone has more than one count but fewer than ten. The V call is TRBV28, the J call TRBJ2-7; D possibly uses TRBD1 or TRBD2 (5 bases each). Trimming stripped 8 bases from V and 3 bases from J, with 11 bases between. The CDR3 spans 12 residues. Germline CDR1 MDHEN, CDR2 SYDVKM. The CDR3 DNA reads as TGTGCCAGCCAGGGACGGGACTACGAGCAGTACTTC. It is translated as CASQGRDYEQYF.

The chain combines TRBV7-9 with TRBJ2-7, with D tentatively TRBD2 (5 bases). V gave up 5 bases and J gave up 3 bases, with 14 bases separating them. Per the germline V gene, CDR1 is SEHNR and CDR2 is FQNEAQ (reference sequence). The CDR3 contains 14 residues. CDR3: CASSPPGVGYEQYF. The CDR3 DNA is TGTGCCAGCAGCCCCCCCGGGGTAGGCTACGAGCAGTACTTC.

In nucleotides, the CDR3 is TGCGCCAGCAGCTTGCAGCCAGGACGGTCCTACGAGCAGTACTTC. This sequence encodes CASSLQPGRSYEQYF. This chain joins TRBV5-1 and TRBJ2-7; D is unresolved. The CDR3 has 15 amino acids. V lost 1 base, J lost 1 base, and 12 bases lay in between. CDR1 and CDR2 (germline): SGHRS, YFSETQ.

The sample holds a few counts of this clone. The chain links TRBV2 to TRBJ1-5; no definite D call. Trimming took off 4 bases at V and 5 bases at J, with 12 bases between the two ends. The germline V gene has CDR1 SNHLY and CDR2 FYNNEI. The CDR3 totals 14 residues. The chain's CDR3 is CASSVASGHQPQHF. The CDR3 region has the DNA TGTGCCAGCAGTGTAGCCAGCGGCCATCAGCCCCAGCATTTT. Full variable domain (remainder filled in from reference TRBV2 and TRBJ1-5): EPEVTQTPSHQVTQMGQEVILRCVPISNHLYFYWYRQILGQKVEFLVSFYNNEISEKSEIFDDQFSVERPDGSNFTLKIRSTKLEDSAMYFCASSVASGHQPQHFGDGTRLSIL.

The chain recombines TRBV27 with TRBJ2-2, with 11 nucleotides matching TRBD1. CDR1 and CDR2 (germline): MNHEY, SMNVEV (reference sequence). J was trimmed by 0 bases and V by 4 bases; bases with no gene match: 4. This CDR3 comprises 17 residues. The CDR3 spells CASSSRTGGPNTGELFF. CDR3 DNA: TGTGCCAGCAGTTCCCGGACAGGGGGCCCGAACACCGGGGAGCTGTTTTTT.

The V and J genes are TRBV11-2 and TRBJ2-1; 9 bases align to TRBD1. The CDR3 is 12 residues long. J lost 16 bases, V lost 3 bases, and 7 bases had no gene match. The germline CDR1 and CDR2 sequences are SGHAT and FQNNGV. The chain's CDR3 is CASSFFRDRVFF. The CDR3 DNA reads as TGTGCCAGCAGCTTTTTTCGGGACAGGGTTTTCTTC.

The V and J genes are TRBV5-6 and TRBJ1-1, with 8 positions matching TRBD1. Germline V gene lookup returns CDR1 SGHDT and CDR2 YYEEEE. The V segment lost 3 bases and the J segment 4 bases; nucleotides outside the gene matches: 5. This CDR3 has 14 residues. As DNA, the CDR3 is TGTGCCAGCAGCTCCGACAGGGGAAGCACTGAAGCTTTCTTT. Protein product: CASSSDRGSTEAFF.

The chain recombines TRBV19 with TRBJ1-4; 8 bases line up with TRBD1. The CDR3 is 14 residues long. Germline V gene data show CDR1 as LNHDA and CDR2 as SQIVND (reference sequence). Trimming removed 6 bases from V and 6 bases from J; junction bases left unmatched: 6. The CDR3 coding sequence is TGTGCCAGTAGCCCAGGGGGCCTATATGAAAAACTGTTTTTT. Its translation is CASSPGGLYEKLFF.

This clone is a singleton in its sample. The chain joins TRBV7-6 to TRBJ2-7; 9 bases fit TRBD2. V was clipped by 4 bases and J by 1 base; unmatched bases: 2. In germline, CDR1 is SGHVS, CDR2 FNYEAQ. The CDR3 spans 14 residues. The CDR3 is CASSSSGESYEQYF. CDR3 DNA: TGTGCCAGCAGCTCTAGCGGGGAGTCCTACGAGCAGTACTTC.

The chain uses TRBV20-1 and TRBJ2-7, with D possibly TRBD2 on 6 matching bases. Germline CDR1 reads DFQATT; CDR2 reads SNEGSKA (reference sequence). This CDR3 has 10 amino acids. V lost 8 bases and J lost 5, with 10 bases in between. This CDR3 reads CSLASDEQYF. The CDR3 bases are TGCAGTCTAGCGTCAGACGAGCAGTACTTC.